This TCR beta chain was observed in a study of T-cell reconstitution after alpha-beta-depleted transplantation in children. Study outcomes and limitations: Most T-cell counts and diversity one year after the transplant came from T cells that were newly produced. Some patients' high day-60 TCRbeta diversity was attributed to recipient cells surviving conditioning. Where alpha-beta T cells came from about two months after transplant was reportedly several hundred expanded graft clones.

A note on this clonotype: Its antigen is currently unknown.

This CDR3 region has 14 residues. Germline loops: CDR1 SGHRS, CDR2 YFSETQ. J gave up 6 bases and V 4 bases, and 2 bases lay outside the gene matches. The library targeted TCRbeta and was prepared with unique molecular identifiers. TCRdb redid the calling of the PCR reads with MiXCR, one entry per CDR3 protein. The sample lists hundreds of thousands of distinct CDR3 sequences, roughly 14% occurring once. The sample consisted of PBMCs, taken before TCRalphabeta/CD19-depleted stem cell transplant. The receptor was isolated from a girl aged 2-10 years with congenital amegakaryocytic thrombocytopenia, due to receive a stem cell transplant. The V and J genes are TRBV5-1 and TRBJ2-2, with TRBD1 identical over 11 bases. CDR3 region: CASSAGQGAGELFF. The CDR3 nucleotides read TGCGCCAGCAGCGCGGGACAGGGGGCCGGGGAGCTGTTTTTT.